These T cell receptor beta chains were read from a single sample in a study of T cells in Graves' hyperthyroidism and ophthalmopathy. TCRdb re-called the multiplex PCR reads with MiXCR, one entry per CDR3 protein. The data show hundreds of thousands of distinct CDR3 sequences, roughly 15% seen once. Sequencing input: blood. The source of these receptors is a woman aged 18-29 years with Graves' ophthalmopathy. The CDR3 runs from the conserved cysteine through the conserved F or W. The D gene is left open where the match is weak. Not all rows give a size; the values are once, few, many and, for expanded clones, a class.

j_gene: TRBJ2-6
d_gene: NA
abundance: NA
v_gene: TRBV29-1
CDR3nt: TGCAGCGTTGAAGACGCCCTCGGTGGGGCCAACGTCCTGACTTTC
CDR3aa: CSVEDALGGANVLTF

j_gene: TRBJ2-6
d_gene: NA
abundance: NA
v_gene: TRBV9
CDR3nt: TGTGCCAGCAGCAACAGACCGAGACAGGCCAGCTCTGGGGCCAACGTCCTGACTTTC
CDR3aa: CASSNRPRQASSGANVLTF

j_gene: TRBJ2-1
d_gene: TRBD1
abundance: few
v_gene: TRBV5-1
CDR3nt: TGCGCCAGCTTGGAACCGGGGGACAGGGGGCTCAATGAGCAGTTCTTC
CDR3aa: CASLEPGDRGLNEQFF

j_gene: TRBJ1-6
d_gene: TRBD1
abundance: many
v_gene: TRBV7-8
CDR3nt: TGTGCCAGCAGCCCGCCGGGACAGGGGAACTCACCCCTCCACTTT
CDR3aa: CASSPPGQGNSPLHF

j_gene: TRBJ2-7
d_gene: TRBD1
abundance: NA
v_gene: TRBV6-2/TRBV6-3
CDR3nt: TGTGCCAGCAACCCGAAACCGGGACAGACCTACGAGCAGTACTTC
CDR3aa: CASNPKPGQTYEQYF

j_gene: TRBJ1-2
d_gene: TRBD1
abundance: many
v_gene: TRBV28
CDR3nt: TGTGCCAGCAGTTTGGACAGGGGGACCCATGGCTACACCTTC
CDR3aa: CASSLDRGTHGYTF

j_gene: TRBJ1-2
d_gene: NA
abundance: NA
v_gene: TRBV28
CDR3nt: TGTGCCAGCAGTGTGGGACCGACAATTAACTATGGCTACACCTTC
CDR3aa: CASSVGPTINYGYTF

j_gene: TRBJ2-7
d_gene: NA
abundance: NA
v_gene: TRBV5-1
CDR3nt: TGCGCCAGCAGCTTGTTCAGTCCTGACTACGAGCAGTACTTC
CDR3aa: CASSLFSPDYEQYF

j_gene: TRBJ1-6
d_gene: NA
abundance: NA
v_gene: TRBV20-1
CDR3nt: TGCAGTGCTAGCTCACCTAGGGGTTCACCCCTCCACTTT
CDR3aa: CSASSPRGSPLHF

j_gene: TRBJ2-1
d_gene: NA
abundance: NA
v_gene: TRBV2
CDR3nt: TGTGCCAGCAGTGGGCTACACTTCCCAAGGGATGAGCAGTTCTTC
CDR3aa: CASSGLHFPRDEQFF

j_gene: TRBJ1-6
d_gene: NA
abundance: many
v_gene: TRBV18
CDR3nt: TGTGCCAGCTCGCGGACAGAAAATTCACCCCTCCACTTT
CDR3aa: CASSRTENSPLHF

j_gene: TRBJ1-6
d_gene: NA
abundance: NA
v_gene: TRBV6-1
CDR3nt: TGTGCCAGCAGTCCCGGATTACGCTCCTATAATTCACCCCTCCACTTT
CDR3aa: CASSPGLRSYNSPLHF

j_gene: TRBJ1-1
d_gene: NA
abundance: many
v_gene: TRBV28
CDR3nt: TGTGCCAGCAGTTTGGGCTGGAACACTGAAGCTTTCTTT
CDR3aa: CASSLGWNTEAFF

j_gene: TRBJ1-1
d_gene: TRBD1
abundance: many
v_gene: TRBV5-1
CDR3nt: TGCGCCAGCACGGGGGGGGCAGGGGGCCCTACTGAAGCTTTCTTT
CDR3aa: CASTGGAGGPTEAFF

j_gene: TRBJ1-2
d_gene: TRBD1
abundance: NA
v_gene: TRBV19
CDR3nt: TGTGCCAGTAGTATATCCGCCGGGACAGGGAGCTATGGCTACACCTTC
CDR3aa: CASSISAGTGSYGYTF

j_gene: TRBJ2-1
d_gene: TRBD2
abundance: NA
v_gene: TRBV6-6
CDR3nt: TGTGCCAGCAGTTACTCGGGGACTAGCGGGAAGAATGAGCAGTTCTTC
CDR3aa: CASSYSGTSGKNEQFF

j_gene: TRBJ2-7
d_gene: NA
abundance: NA
v_gene: TRBV6-1
CDR3nt: TGTGCCAGCGGGGGCCGATTTAGCTCCTACGAGCAGTACTTC
CDR3aa: CASGGRFSSYEQYF

j_gene: TRBJ1-2
d_gene: NA
abundance: many
v_gene: TRBV6-1
CDR3nt: TGTGCCAGCAGTGAAGAGGAGGGGATGGCCTATGGCTACACCTTC
CDR3aa: CASSEEEGMAYGYTF

j_gene: TRBJ2-2
d_gene: TRBD2
abundance: few
v_gene: TRBV5-1
CDR3nt: TGCGCCAGCAGCTTCGGACTAGCGGGAGGGACGACGCTTGGGGAGCTGTTTTTT
CDR3aa: CASSFGLAGGTTLGELFF

j_gene: TRBJ1-5
d_gene: NA
abundance: NA
v_gene: TRBV9
CDR3nt: TGTGCCAGCAGCGTAGGATCGTCCGATCAGCCCCAGCATTTT
CDR3aa: CASSVGSSDQPQHF

j_gene: TRBJ2-1
d_gene: NA
abundance: many
v_gene: TRBV7-3
CDR3nt: TGTGCCAGCAGCCCGGACAATTCCCCCGTCTACAATGAGCAGTTCTTC
CDR3aa: CASSPDNSPVYNEQFF

j_gene: TRBJ2-7
d_gene: NA
abundance: many
v_gene: TRBV13
CDR3nt: TGTGCCAGCAGCTTAACCCAGTACGAGCAGTACTTC
CDR3aa: CASSLTQYEQYF

j_gene: TRBJ1-2
d_gene: NA
abundance: many
v_gene: TRBV20-1
CDR3nt: TGCAGTGCTCTCGACCGAAACTATGGCTACACCTTC
CDR3aa: CSALDRNYGYTF

j_gene: TRBJ1-1
d_gene: NA
abundance: NA
v_gene: TRBV18
CDR3nt: TGTGCCAGCCAGGGACAGAACACTGAAGCTTTCTTT
CDR3aa: CASQGQNTEAFF

j_gene: TRBJ2-7
d_gene: NA
abundance: NA
v_gene: TRBV7-7
CDR3nt: TGTGCTAGCAGCTTAGAAAGTGGGGGTGAGCAGTACTTC
CDR3aa: CASSLESGGEQYF

j_gene: TRBJ1-1
d_gene: NA
abundance: many
v_gene: TRBV28
CDR3nt: TGTGCCAGCAGTTCCTTCAGCCCAAGTTATGAAGCTTTCTTT
CDR3aa: CASSSFSPSYEAFF

j_gene: TRBJ2-1
d_gene: TRBD2
abundance: NA
v_gene: TRBV7-2
CDR3nt: TGTGCCAGCAGCTTAGATCCCCTAGCGGGATACAATGAGCAGTTCTTC
CDR3aa: CASSLDPLAGYNEQFF

j_gene: TRBJ2-7
d_gene: NA
abundance: many
v_gene: TRBV28
CDR3nt: TGTGCCAGCAGTTTATCCCCCGGACTCCCGCAGTACTTC
CDR3aa: CASSLSPGLPQYF

j_gene: TRBJ2-3
d_gene: NA
abundance: NA
v_gene: TRBV10-3
CDR3nt: TGTGCCACCGAGGGGTTCTCAGATACGCAGTATTTT
CDR3aa: CATEGFSDTQYF

j_gene: TRBJ1-1
d_gene: NA
abundance: few
v_gene: TRBV7-9
CDR3nt: TGTGCCAGCAGCTTAGATCTCCCCGGGGCTTTCTTT
CDR3aa: CASSLDLPGAFF

j_gene: TRBJ2-5
d_gene: TRBD1
abundance: many
v_gene: TRBV12-3/TRBV12-4
CDR3nt: TGTGCCAGCAGTTTAGCCGGACAGGGGTCGGAGACCCAGTACTTC
CDR3aa: CASSLAGQGSETQYF

j_gene: TRBJ2-3
d_gene: TRBD2
abundance: many
v_gene: TRBV28
CDR3nt: TGTGCCAGCAGTTGGCCTAGCGGGGGGGCGGGGACAGATACGCAGTATTTT
CDR3aa: CASSWPSGGAGTDTQYF

j_gene: TRBJ2-5
d_gene: NA
abundance: many
v_gene: TRBV5-1
CDR3nt: TGCGCCAGCAGCTCGGCAGGGCACCAAGAGACCCAGTACTTC
CDR3aa: CASSSAGHQETQYF

j_gene: TRBJ2-6
d_gene: NA
abundance: many
v_gene: TRBV28
CDR3nt: TGTGCCAGCGGCGATTACAGCGCCCTCGGTGGGGCCAACGTCCTGACTTTC
CDR3aa: CASGDYSALGGANVLTF

j_gene: TRBJ1-1
d_gene: NA
abundance: few
v_gene: TRBV27
CDR3nt: TGTGCCAGCAGCGAGGGCCCGATCATGAACACTGAAGCTTTCTTT
CDR3aa: CASSEGPIMNTEAFF

j_gene: TRBJ1-5
d_gene: NA
abundance: many
v_gene: TRBV12-3/TRBV12-4
CDR3nt: TGTGCCAGCAGTTACACCGAAGGCAATCAGCCCCAGCATTTT
CDR3aa: CASSYTEGNQPQHF

j_gene: TRBJ2-7
d_gene: NA
abundance: many
v_gene: TRBV27
CDR3nt: TGTGCCAGCAGTTTAACGGGTTTCTACGAGCAGTACTTC
CDR3aa: CASSLTGFYEQYF

j_gene: TRBJ2-3
d_gene: TRBD2
abundance: NA
v_gene: TRBV20-1
CDR3nt: TGCAGTGCTAGAGATCGGGCTAGCGGGGGGAGAGATACGCAGTATTTT
CDR3aa: CSARDRASGGRDTQYF

j_gene: TRBJ2-3
d_gene: NA
abundance: few
v_gene: TRBV20-1
CDR3nt: TGCAGTGCCCCGAAGGGTCCAGATACGCAGTATTTT
CDR3aa: CSAPKGPDTQYF

j_gene: TRBJ2-7
d_gene: NA
abundance: few
v_gene: TRBV14
CDR3nt: TGTGCCAGCAGCCAAGTTGGGGAGCAGTACTTC
CDR3aa: CASSQVGEQYF

j_gene: TRBJ1-2
d_gene: TRBD1
abundance: many
v_gene: TRBV20-1
CDR3nt: TGCAGTGCTAGAGATACGGCAGGGGGAGCTAACTATGGCTACACCTTC
CDR3aa: CSARDTAGGANYGYTF

j_gene: TRBJ2-1
d_gene: TRBD2
abundance: many
v_gene: TRBV29-1
CDR3nt: TGCAGCGTTGGGGCTAGCGGGGGGGCCGGATACAATGAGCAGTTCTTC
CDR3aa: CSVGASGGAGYNEQFF